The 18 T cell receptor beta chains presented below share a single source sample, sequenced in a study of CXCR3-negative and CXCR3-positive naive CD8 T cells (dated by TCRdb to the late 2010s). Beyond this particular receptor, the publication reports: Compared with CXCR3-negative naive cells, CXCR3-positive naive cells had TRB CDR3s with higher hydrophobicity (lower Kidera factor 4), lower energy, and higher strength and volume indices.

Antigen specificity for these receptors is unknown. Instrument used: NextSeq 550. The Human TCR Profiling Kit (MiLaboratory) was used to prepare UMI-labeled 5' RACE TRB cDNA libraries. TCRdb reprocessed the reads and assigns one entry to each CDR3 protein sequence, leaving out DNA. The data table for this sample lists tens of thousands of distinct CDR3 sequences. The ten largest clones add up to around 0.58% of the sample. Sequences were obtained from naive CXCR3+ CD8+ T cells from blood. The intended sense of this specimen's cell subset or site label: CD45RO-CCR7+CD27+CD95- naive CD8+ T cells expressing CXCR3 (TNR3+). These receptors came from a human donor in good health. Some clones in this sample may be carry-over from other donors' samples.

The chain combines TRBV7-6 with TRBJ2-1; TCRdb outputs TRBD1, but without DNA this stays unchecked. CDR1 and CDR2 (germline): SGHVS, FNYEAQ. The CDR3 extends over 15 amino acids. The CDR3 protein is CASSLVNPPYNEQFF.

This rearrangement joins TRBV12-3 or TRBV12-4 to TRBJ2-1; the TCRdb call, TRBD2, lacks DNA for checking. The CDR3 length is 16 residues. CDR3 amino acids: CASGRSSLSSYNEQFF.

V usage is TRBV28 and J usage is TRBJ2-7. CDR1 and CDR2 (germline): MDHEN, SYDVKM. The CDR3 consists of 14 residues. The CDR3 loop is CASSLPGSSYEQYF.

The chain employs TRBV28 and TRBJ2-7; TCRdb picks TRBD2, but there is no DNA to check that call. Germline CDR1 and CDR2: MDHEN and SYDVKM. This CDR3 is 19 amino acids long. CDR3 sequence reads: CASSLYGLAGGVRAYEQYF.

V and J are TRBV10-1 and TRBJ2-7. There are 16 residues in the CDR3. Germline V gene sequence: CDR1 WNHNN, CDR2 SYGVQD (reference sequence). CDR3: CASSDETSREYYEQYF.

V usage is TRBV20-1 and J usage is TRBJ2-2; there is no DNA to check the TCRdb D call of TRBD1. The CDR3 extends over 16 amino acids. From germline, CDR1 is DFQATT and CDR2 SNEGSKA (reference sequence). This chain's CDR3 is CSASDRDRGDTGELFF.

This CDR3 is CSVALYSSTDTQYF. The chain is built from TRBV29-1 and TRBJ2-3. CDR3 length: 14 amino acids. Germline values: CDR1 SQVTM, CDR2 ANQGSEA.

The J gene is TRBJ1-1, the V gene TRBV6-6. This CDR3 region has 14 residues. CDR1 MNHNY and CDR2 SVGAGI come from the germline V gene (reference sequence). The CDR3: CASSYPGLGTEAFF.

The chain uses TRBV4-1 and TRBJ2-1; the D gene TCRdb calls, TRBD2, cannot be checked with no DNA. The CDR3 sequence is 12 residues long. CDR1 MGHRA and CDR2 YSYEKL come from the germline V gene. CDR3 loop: CASSPPRDYPVF.

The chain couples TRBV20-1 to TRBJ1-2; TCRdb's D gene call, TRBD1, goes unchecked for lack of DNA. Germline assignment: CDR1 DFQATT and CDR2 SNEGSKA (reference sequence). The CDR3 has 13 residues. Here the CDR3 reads CSVDRPSNYGYTF.

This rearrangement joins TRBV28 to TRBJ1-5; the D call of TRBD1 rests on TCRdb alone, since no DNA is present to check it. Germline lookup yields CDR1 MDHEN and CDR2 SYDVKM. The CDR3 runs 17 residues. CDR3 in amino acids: CASSFRRTVLGDQPQHF.

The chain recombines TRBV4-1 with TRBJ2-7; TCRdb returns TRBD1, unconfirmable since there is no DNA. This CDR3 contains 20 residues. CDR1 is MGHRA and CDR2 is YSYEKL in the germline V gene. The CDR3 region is CASSQTRVPLPGTENYEQYF.

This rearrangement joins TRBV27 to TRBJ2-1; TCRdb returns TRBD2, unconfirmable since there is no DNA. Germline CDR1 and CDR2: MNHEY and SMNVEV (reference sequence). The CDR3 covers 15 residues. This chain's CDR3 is CASSPGTSGYNEQFF.

CDR3 protein: CASSSPLAGGSNEQFF. The chain recombines TRBV7-8 with TRBJ2-1; TCRdb outputs TRBD2, but without DNA this stays unchecked. The CDR3 extends over 16 amino acids. CDR1 is SGHVS, CDR2 FQNEAQ, per germline.

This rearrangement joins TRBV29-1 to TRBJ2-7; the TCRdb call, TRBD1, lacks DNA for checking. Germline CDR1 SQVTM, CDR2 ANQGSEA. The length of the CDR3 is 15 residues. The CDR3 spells CSVGAGGTLSYEQYF.

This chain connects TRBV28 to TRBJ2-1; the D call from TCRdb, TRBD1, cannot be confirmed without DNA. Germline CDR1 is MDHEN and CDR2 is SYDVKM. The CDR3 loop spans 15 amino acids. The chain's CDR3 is CASSLWTTGTSEQFF.

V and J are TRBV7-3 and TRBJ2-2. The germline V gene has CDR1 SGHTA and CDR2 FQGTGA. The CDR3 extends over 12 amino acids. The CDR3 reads CASGDHTGELFF.

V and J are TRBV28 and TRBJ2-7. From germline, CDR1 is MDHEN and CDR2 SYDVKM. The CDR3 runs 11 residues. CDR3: CASSEMGEQYF. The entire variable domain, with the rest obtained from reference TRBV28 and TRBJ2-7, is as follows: DVKVTQSSRYLVKRTGEKVFLECVQDMDHENMFWYRQDPGLGLRLIYFSYDVKMKEKGDIPEGYSVSREKKERFSLILESASTNQTSMYLCASSEMGEQYFGPGTRLTVT.